The clone carrying this TCR beta chain appeared a single time. Its target is unknown. Peripheral blood and lesional scalp punch biopsies came from alopecia areata patients. Sorting from PBMCs produced CD4+ and CD8+ T cells. The CDR3 consists of 15 residues. The V gene's germline CDR1 is SGHRS and CDR2 YFSETQ. The V end was cut by 0 bases, the J end by 4 bases, with 11 bases between. RNA, once extracted, was reverse transcribed into cDNA for use as the sequencing template. Data came from immunoSEQ multiplex PCR; TCRdb stores just in-frame clones and leaves some out. Among about 170,000 clones listed, less than 80% were seen once. This record belongs to a study of CD8+ T cells in alopecia areata. Background on the study: Tofacitinib was taken orally by treated patients, and the dose was 5 to 10 mg twice daily. Study-level points and caveats: Relative to normal scalp, lesional scalp, especially alopecia totalis/universalis, showed higher clonality.

Sequences were derived from CD8+ T cells sorted from blood, sampled at week 0. The TCR sequence derives from a human donor with alopecia areata. The V gene is TRBV5-1, the J gene TRBJ1-5, with D perhaps TRBD1 (6 bases). CDR3 DNA: TGCGCCAGCAGCTTGGAGGGGGGAACGAATCAGCCCCAGCATTTT. Translated, it gives CASSLEGGTNQPQHF.